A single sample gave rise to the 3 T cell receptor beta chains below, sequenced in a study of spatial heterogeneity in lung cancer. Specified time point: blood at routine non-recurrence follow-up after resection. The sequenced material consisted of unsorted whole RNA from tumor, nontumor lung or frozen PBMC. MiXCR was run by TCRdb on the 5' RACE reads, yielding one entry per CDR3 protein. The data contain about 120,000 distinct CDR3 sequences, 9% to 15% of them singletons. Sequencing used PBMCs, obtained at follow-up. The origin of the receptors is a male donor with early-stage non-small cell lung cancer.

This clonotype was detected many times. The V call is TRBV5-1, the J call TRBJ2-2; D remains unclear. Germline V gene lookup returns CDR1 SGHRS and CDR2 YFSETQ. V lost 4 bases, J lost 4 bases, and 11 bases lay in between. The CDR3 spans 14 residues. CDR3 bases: TGCGCCAGCAGCATGCCAGCTATCACCGGGGAGCTGTTTTTT. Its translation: CASSMPAITGELFF.

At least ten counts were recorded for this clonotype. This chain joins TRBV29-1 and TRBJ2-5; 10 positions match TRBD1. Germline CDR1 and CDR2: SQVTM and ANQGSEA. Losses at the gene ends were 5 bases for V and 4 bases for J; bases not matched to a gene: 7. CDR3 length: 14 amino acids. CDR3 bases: TGCAGCGTTTCCGGACAGGGGGTTCCAGAGACCCAGTACTTC. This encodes CSVSGQGVPETQYF.

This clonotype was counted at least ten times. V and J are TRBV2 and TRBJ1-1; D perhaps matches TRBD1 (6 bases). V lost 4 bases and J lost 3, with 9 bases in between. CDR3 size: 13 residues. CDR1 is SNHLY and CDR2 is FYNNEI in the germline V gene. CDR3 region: CASSGPGDTEAFF. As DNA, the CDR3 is TGTGCCAGCAGTGGCCCAGGGGACACTGAAGCTTTCTTT. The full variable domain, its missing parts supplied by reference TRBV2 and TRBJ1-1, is EPEVTQTPSHQVTQMGQEVILRCVPISNHLYFYWYRQILGQKVEFLVSFYNNEISEKSEIFDDQFSVERPDGSNFTLKIRSTKLEDSAMYFCASSGPGDTEAFFGQGTRLTVV.